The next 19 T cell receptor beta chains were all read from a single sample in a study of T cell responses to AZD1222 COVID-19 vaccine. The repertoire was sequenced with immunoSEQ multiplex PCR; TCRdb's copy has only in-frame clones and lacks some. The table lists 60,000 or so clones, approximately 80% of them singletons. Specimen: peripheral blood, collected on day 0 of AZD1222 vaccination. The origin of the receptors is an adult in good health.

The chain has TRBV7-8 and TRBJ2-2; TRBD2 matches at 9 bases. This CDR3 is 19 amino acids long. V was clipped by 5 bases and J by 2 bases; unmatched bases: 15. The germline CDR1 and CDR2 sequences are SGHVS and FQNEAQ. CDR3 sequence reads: CASSHRLYRREGNTGELFF. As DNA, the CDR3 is TGTGCCAGCAGCCATAGGTTGTACAGGCGGGAGGGCAACACCGGGGAGCTGTTTTTT.

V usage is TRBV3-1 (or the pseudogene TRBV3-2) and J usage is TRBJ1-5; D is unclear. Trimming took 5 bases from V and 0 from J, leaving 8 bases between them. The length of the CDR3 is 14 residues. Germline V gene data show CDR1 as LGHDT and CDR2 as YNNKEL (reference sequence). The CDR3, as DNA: TGTGCCAGCAGCGCCACAGATAGCAATCAGCCCCAGCATTTT. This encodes CASSATDSNQPQHF.

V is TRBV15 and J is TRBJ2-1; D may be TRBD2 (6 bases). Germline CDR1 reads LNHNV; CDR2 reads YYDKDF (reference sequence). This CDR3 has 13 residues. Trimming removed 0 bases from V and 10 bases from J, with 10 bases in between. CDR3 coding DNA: TGTGCCACCAGCAGAGATAGGCTAGCGGAGCAGTTCTTC. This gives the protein CATSRDRLAEQFF. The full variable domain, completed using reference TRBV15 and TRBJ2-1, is DAMVIQNPRYQVTQFGKPVTLSCSQTLNHNVMYWYQQKSSQAPKLLFHYYDKDFNNEADTPDNFQSRRPNTSFCFLDIRSPGLGDTAMYLCATSRDRLAEQFFGPGTRLTVL.

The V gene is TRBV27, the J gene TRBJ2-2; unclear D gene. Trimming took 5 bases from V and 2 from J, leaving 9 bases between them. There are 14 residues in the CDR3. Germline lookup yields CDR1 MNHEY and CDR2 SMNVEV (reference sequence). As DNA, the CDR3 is TGTGCCAGCAGTCTATGGAGAAACACCGGGGAGCTGTTTTTT. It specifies CASSLWRNTGELFF.

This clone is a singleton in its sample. CDR3 nucleotides: TGTGCCAGCAGCTTTCCCCTGGGGGAAAGTGAAGCTTTCTTT. Translated: CASSFPLGESEAFF. V usage is TRBV11-3 and J usage is TRBJ1-1, with TRBD1 as a possible D gene (5 bases). This CDR3 is built from 14 residues. V lost 3 bases to trimming and J lost 7 bases, with 15 bases between them. The germline V gene encodes CDR1 SGHNT and CDR2 YENEEA.

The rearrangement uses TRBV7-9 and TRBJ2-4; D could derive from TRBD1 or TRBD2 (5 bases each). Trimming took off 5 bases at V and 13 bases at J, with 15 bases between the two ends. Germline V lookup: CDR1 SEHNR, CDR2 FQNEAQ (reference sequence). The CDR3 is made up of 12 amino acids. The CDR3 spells CASSRPPGPQYF. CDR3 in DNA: TGTGCCAGCAGCCGTCCCCCGGGACCACAGTACTTC.

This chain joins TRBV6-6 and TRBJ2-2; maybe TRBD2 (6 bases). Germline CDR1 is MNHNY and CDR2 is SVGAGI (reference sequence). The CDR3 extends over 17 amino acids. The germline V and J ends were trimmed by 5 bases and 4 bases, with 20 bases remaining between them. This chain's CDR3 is CASSHTIGGAGTGELFF. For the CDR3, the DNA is TGTGCCAGCAGTCACACAATTGGAGGGGCTGGCACCGGGGAGCTGTTTTTT.

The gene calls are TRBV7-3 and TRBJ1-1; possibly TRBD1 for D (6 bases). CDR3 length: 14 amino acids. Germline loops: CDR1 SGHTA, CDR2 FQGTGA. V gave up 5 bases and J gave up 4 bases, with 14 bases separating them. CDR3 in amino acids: CASSPFGGLTEAFF. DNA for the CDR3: TGTGCCAGCAGCCCATTCGGGGGGCTCACTGAAGCTTTCTTT.

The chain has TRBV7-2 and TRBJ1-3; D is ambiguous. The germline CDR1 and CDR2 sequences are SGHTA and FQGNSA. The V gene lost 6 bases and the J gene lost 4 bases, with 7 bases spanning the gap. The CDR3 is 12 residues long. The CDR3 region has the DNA TGTGCCAGCAGTTTGCTCGGAAACACCATATATTTT. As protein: CASSLLGNTIYF.

This CDR3 is CASIGGEVGANVLTF. The DNA for the CDR3 is TGTGCCAGTATCGGAGGGGAGGTTGGGGCCAACGTCCTGACTTTC. The genes are TRBV19 and TRBJ2-6, with D possibly matching TRBD2 (6 bases). Germline V gives CDR1 LNHDA, CDR2 SQIVND (reference sequence). The CDR3 sequence is 15 residues long. Trimming pared 7 bases from V and 3 bases from J, leaving 13 bases between. The full variable domain, in which reference TRBV19 and TRBJ2-6 provide the parts outside the CDR3, is DGGITQSPKYLFRKEGQNVTLSCEQNLNHDAMYWYRQDPGQGLRLIYYSQIVNDFQKGDIAEGYSVSREKKESFPLTVTSAQKNPTAFYLCASIGGEVGANVLTFGAGSRLTVL.

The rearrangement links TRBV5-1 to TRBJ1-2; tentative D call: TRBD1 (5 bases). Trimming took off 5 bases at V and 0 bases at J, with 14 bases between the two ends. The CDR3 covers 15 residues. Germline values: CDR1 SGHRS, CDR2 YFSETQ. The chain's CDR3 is CASSPDRPTNYGYTF. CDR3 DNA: TGCGCCAGCAGTCCCGACAGACCTACTAACTATGGCTACACCTTC.

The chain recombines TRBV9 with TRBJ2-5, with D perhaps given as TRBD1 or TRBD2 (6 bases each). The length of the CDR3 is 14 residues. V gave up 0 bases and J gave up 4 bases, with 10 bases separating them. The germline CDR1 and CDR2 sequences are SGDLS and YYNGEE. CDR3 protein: CASSVVGGAETQYF. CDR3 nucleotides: TGTGCCAGCAGCGTAGTGGGGGGCGCAGAGACCCAGTACTTC.

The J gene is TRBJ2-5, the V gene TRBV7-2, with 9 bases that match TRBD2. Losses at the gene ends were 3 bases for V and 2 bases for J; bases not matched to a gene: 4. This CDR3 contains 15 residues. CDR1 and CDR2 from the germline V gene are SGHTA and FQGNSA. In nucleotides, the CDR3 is TGTGCCAGCAGCTTGCAAGCGGGAGGACAAGAGACCCAGTACTTC. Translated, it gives CASSLQAGGQETQYF.

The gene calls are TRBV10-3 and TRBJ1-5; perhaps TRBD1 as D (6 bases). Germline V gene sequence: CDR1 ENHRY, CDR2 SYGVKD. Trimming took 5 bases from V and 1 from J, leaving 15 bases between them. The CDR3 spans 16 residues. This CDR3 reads CAISIGGAQSNQPQHF. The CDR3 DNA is TGTGCCATCAGTATTGGGGGGGCGCAGAGCAATCAGCCCCAGCATTTT.

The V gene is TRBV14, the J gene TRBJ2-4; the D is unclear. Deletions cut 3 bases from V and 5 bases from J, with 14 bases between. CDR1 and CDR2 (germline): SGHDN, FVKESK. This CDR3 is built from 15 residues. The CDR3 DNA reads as TGTGCCAGCAGCCAGAGGTCCTCGGCACAAAACATTCAGTACTTC. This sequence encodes CASSQRSSAQNIQYF. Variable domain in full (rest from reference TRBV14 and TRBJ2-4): EAGVTQFPSHSVIEKGQTVTLRCDPISGHDNLYWYRRVMGKEIKFLLHFVKESKQDESGMPNNRFLAERTGGTYSTLKVQPAELEDSGVYFCASSQRSSAQNIQYFGAGTRLSVL.

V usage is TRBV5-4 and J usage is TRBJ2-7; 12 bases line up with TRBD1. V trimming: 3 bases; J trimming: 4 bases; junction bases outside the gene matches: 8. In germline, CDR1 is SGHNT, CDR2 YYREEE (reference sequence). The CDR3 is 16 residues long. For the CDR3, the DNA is TGTGCCAGCAGCTCCCCCGGGACAGGGGGCGGGTACGAGCAGTACTTC. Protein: CASSSPGTGGGYEQYF.

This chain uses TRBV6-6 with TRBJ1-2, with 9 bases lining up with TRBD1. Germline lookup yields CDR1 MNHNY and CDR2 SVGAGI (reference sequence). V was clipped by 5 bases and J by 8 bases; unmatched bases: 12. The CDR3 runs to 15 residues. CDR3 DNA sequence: TGTGCCAGCAGTCTCATCCGGGACAGGGCAGGCGGCTACACCTTC. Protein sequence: CASSLIRDRAGGYTF.

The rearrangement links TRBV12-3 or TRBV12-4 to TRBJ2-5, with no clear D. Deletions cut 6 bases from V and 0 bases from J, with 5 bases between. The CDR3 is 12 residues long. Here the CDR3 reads CASRDNQETQYF. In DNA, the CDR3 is TGTGCCAGCAGAGACAACCAAGAGACCCAGTACTTC.

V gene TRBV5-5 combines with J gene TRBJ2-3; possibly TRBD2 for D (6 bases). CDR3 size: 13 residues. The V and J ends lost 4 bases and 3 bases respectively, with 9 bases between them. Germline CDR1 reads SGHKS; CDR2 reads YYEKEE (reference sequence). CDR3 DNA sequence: TGTGCCAGCAGCAGTGGGGGGACAGATACGCAGTATTTT. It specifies CASSSGGTDTQYF.